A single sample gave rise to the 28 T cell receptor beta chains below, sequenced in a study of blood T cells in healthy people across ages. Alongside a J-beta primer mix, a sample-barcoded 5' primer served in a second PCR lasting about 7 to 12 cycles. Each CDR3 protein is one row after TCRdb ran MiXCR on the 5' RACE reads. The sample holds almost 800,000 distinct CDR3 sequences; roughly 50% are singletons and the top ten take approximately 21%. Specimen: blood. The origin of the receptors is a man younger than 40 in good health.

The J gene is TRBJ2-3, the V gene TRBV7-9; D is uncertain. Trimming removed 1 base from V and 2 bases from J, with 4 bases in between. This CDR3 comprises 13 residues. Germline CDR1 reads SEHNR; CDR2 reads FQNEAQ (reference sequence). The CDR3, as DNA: TGTGCCAGCAGCTTAGAGGACACAGATACGCAGTATTTT. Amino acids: CASSLEDTDTQYF.

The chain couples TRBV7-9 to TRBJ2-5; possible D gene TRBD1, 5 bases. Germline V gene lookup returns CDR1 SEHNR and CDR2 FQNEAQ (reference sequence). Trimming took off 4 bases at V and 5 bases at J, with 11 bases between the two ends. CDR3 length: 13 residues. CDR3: CASSSISGETQYF. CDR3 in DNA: TGTGCCAGCAGCTCAATCTCAGGGGAGACCCAGTACTTC.

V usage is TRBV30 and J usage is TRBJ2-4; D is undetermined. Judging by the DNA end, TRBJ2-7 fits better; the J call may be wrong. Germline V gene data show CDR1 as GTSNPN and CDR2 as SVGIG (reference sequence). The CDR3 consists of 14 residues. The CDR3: CAWSVRSPPYEQYF. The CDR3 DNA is TGTGCCTGGAGTGTACGGTCCCCCCCCTACGAGCAGTACTTC.

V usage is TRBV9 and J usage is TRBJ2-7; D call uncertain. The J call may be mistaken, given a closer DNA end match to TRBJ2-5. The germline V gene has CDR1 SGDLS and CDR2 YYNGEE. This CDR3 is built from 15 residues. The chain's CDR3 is CASSGGTIRSETQYF. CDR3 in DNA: TGTGCCAGCAGCGGGGGTACGATTCGTTCGGAGACCCAGTACTTC.

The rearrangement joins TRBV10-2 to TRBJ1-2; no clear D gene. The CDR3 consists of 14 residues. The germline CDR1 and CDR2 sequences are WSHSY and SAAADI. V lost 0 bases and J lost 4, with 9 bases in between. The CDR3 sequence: CASSESLGFYGYTF. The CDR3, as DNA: TGCGCCAGCAGTGAGTCGCTAGGGTTCTATGGCTACACCTTC.

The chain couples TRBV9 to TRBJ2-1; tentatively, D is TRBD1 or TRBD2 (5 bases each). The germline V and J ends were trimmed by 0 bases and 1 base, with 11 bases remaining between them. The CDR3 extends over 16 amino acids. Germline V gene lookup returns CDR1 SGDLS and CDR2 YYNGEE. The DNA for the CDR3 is TGTGCCAGCAGCGTAGGTCTGGGGGAGTCCTACAATGAGCAGTTCTTC. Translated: CASSVGLGESYNEQFF.

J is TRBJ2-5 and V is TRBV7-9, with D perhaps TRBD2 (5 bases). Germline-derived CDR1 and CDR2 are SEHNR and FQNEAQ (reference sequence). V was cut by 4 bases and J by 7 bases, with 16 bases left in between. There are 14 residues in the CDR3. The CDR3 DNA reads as TGTGCCAGCAGCTCCAGGTCCGAACGGGGGACCCAGTACTTC. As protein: CASSSRSERGTQYF.

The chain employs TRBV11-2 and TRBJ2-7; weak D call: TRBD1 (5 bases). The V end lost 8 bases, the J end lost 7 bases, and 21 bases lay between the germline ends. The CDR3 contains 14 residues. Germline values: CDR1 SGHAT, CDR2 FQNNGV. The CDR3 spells CASRMTALYNEQYF. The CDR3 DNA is TGTGCCAGCCGCATGACAGCGCTCTACAATGAGCAGTACTTC.

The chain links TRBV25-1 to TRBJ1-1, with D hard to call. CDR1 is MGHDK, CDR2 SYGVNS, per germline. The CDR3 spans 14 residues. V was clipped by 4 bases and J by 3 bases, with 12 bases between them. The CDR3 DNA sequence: TGTGCCAGCAGTGGGCCGCTTGGGTACACTGAAGCTTTCTTT. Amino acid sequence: CASSGPLGYTEAFF. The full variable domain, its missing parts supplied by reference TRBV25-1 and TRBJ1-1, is EADIYQTPRYLVIGTGKKITLECSQTMGHDKMYWYQQDPGMELHLIHYSYGVNSTEKGDLSSESTVSRIRTEHFPLTLESARPSHTSQYLCASSGPLGYTEAFFGQGTRLTVV.

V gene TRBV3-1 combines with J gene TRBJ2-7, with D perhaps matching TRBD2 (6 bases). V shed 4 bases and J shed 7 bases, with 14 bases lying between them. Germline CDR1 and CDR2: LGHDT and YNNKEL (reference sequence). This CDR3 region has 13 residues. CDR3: CASSPTGREEQYF. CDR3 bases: TGTGCCAGCAGCCCCACGGGGCGGGAAGAGCAGTACTTC.

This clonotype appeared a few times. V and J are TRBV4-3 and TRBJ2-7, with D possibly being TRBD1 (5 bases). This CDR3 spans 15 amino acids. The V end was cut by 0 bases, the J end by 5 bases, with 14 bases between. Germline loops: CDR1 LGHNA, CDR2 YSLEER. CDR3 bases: TGCGCCAGCAGCCAAGATCAAGGGGTAGGAAACGAGCAGTACTTC. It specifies CASSQDQGVGNEQYF.

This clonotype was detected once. CDR3 region: CASSLSPSSHRVLYGYTF. The CDR3 coding sequence is TGTGCCAGCAGCTTATCCCCCTCCTCTCACAGGGTTCTCTATGGCTACACCTTC. The V call is TRBV7-8, the J call TRBJ1-2; weak D call: TRBD1 (6 bases). Germline V gene data show CDR1 as SGHVS and CDR2 as FQNEAQ. V was trimmed by 2 bases and J by 4 bases, leaving 23 bases between them. This CDR3 has 18 residues.

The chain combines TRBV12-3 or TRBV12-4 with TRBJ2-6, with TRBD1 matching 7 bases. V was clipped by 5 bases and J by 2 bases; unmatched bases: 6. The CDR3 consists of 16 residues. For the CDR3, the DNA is TGTGCCAGCAGTCTAACCACAGGGGCTGGGGCCAACGTCCTGACTTTC. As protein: CASSLTTGAGANVLTF.

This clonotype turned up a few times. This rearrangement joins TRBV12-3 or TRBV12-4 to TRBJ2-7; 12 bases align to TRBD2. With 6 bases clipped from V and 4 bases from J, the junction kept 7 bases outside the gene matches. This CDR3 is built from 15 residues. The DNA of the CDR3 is TGTGCCAGCAGCCTCACTAGCGGGAGGACTTACGAGCAGTACTTC. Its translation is CASSLTSGRTYEQYF.

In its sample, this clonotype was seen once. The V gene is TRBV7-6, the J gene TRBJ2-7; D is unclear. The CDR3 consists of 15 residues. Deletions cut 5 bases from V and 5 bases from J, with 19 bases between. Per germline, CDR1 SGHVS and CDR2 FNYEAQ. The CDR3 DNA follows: TGTGCCAGCAGCCCCTCCCCAGATACCTTTAACGAGCAGTACTTC. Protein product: CASSPSPDTFNEQYF.

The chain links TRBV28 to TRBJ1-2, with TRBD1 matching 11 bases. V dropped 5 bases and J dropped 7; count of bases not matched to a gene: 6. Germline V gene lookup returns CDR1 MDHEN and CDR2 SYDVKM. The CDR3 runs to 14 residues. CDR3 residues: CASSTGQGAGGYTF. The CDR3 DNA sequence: TGTGCCAGCAGTACCGGACAGGGGGCCGGTGGCTACACCTTC.

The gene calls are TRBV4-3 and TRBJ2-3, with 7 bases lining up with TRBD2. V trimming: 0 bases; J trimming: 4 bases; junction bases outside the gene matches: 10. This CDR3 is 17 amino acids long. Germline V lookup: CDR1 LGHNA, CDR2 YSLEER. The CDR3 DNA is TGCGCCAGCAGCCAAGAACCCTTCTGGGGGAGGGCAGATACGCAGTATTTT. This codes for CASSQEPFWGRADTQYF.

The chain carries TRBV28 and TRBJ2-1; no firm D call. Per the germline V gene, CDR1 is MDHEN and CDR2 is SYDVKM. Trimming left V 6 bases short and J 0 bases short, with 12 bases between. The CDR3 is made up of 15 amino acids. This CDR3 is CASSATWSSYNEQFF. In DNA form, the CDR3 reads TGTGCCAGCAGCGCTACCTGGAGCTCCTACAATGAGCAGTTCTTC.

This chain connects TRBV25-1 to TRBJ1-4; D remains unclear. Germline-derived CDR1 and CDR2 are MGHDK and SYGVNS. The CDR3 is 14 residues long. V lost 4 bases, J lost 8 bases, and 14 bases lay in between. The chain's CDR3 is CASSGSDLGEKLFF. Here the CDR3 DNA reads TGTGCCAGCAGTGGTTCGGATCTCGGGGAAAAACTGTTTTTT.

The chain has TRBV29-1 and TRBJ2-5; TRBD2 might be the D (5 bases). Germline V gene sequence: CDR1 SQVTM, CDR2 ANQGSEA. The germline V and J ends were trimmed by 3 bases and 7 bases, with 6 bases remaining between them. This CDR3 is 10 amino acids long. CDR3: CSVDRGTQYF. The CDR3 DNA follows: TGCAGCGTTGATCGGGGGACCCAGTACTTC.

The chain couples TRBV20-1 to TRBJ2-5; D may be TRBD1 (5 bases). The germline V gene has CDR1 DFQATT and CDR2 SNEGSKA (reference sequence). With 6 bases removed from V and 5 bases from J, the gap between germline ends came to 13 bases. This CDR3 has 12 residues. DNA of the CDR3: TGCAGTGCCTTCGACAGTGGGGAGACCCAGTACTTC. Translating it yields CSAFDSGETQYF.

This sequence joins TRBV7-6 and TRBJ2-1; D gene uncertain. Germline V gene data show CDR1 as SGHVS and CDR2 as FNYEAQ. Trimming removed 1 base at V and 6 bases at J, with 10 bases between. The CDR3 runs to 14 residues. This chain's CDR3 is CASSLEASGNEQFF. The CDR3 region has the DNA TGTGCCAGCAGCTTAGAAGCTTCGGGCAATGAGCAGTTCTTC.

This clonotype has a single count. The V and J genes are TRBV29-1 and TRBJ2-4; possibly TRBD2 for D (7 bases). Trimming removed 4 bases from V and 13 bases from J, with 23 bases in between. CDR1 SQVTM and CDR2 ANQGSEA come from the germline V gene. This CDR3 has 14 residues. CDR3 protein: CSVASGAGDYQQYF. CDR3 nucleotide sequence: TGCAGCGTTGCCTCGGGGGCGGGAGATTACCAGCAGTACTTC.

As DNA, the CDR3 is TGCAGCGTTGTTCAGGGGGTTAACTATGGCTACACCTTC. Translated, it gives CSVVQGVNYGYTF. The genes are TRBV29-1 and TRBJ1-2, with TRBD1 matching over 7 bases. V trimming: 4 bases; J trimming: 1 base; junction bases outside the gene matches: 3. The CDR3 runs to 13 residues. From germline, CDR1 is SQVTM and CDR2 ANQGSEA.

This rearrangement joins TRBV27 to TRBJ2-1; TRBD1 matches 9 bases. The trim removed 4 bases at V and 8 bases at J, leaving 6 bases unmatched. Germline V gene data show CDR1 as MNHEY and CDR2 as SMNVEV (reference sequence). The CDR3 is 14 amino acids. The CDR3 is CASSSGTGNDEQFF. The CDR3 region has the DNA TGTGCCAGCAGTTCAGGGACAGGGAACGATGAGCAGTTCTTC.

As DNA, the CDR3 is TGCAGTGCTAGTTTGCTAGAGGAGACCCAGTACTTC. This sequence encodes CSASLLEETQYF. This sequence joins TRBV20-1 and TRBJ2-5; no firm D call. The V gene's germline CDR1 is DFQATT and CDR2 SNEGSKA (reference sequence). With 3 bases removed from V and 5 bases from J, the gap between germline ends came to 10 bases. This CDR3 is built from 12 residues.

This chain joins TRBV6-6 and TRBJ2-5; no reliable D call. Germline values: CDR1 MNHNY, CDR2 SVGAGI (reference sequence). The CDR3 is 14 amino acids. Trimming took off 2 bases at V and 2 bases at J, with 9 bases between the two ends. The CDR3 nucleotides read TGTGCCAGCAGTTACGTCAGTAGTCAAGAGACCCAGTACTTC. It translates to CASSYVSSQETQYF.

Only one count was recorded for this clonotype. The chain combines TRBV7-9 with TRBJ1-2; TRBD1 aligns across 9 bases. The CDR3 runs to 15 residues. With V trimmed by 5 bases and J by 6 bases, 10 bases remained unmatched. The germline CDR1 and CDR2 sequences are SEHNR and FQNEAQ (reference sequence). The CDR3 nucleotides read TGTGCCAGCAGCGCACGGGACAGGGTAAACGATGGCTACACCTTC. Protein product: CASSARDRVNDGYTF.